The sequence of this TCR beta chain was determined in a study of cytomegalovirus exposure and HLA in healthy donors. Broader study findings: There were some public TCRs occurring in many donors, but most TCR sequences were rare. The authors listed some 150 TCR beta chains as cytomegalovirus-associated.

The donors belonged to the roughly 120-subject validation cohort, separate from the roughly 670-subject first cohort. Germline V gene sequence: CDR1 MNHEY, CDR2 SVGAGI. Unmatched junction bases numbered 14, after V lost 8 bases and J lost 5 bases. The CDR3 has 15 amino acids. Using immunoSEQ multiplex PCR, the repertoire was profiled, and TCRdb retains in-frame clones only, with some absent. The table has roughly 150,000 clones, about 80% seen once. This clone was detected only once. What it binds is unknown. The J gene is TRBJ2-5, the V gene TRBV6-5, with 7 bases that match TRBD2. The sequenced material came from PBMCs. The clonotype comes from a man aged 25 to 45 in good health and CMV-seropositive. The CDR3 bases are TGTGCCAGCCGTCGAAGGAGGGAGGGCCCCGAGACCCAGTACTTC. It yields the protein CASRRRREGPETQYF.